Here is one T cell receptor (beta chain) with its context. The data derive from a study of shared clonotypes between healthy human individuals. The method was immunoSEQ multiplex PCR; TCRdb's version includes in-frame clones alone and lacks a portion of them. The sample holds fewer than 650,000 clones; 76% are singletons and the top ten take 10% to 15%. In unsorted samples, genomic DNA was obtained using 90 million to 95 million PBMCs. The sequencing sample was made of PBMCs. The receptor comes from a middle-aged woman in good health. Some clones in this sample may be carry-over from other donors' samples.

CDR3 protein: CAIRQGETQYF. CDR3 DNA: TGTGCCATCAGGCAGGGGGAGACCCAGTACTTC. The chain is built from TRBV10-3 and TRBJ2-5; the D gene is possibly TRBD1 (6 bases). The CDR3 is 11 residues long. Germline CDR1 is ENHRY and CDR2 is SYGVKD. Trimming took 6 bases from V and 5 from J, leaving 7 bases between them.